These T cell receptor beta chains were read from a single sample in a study of response to subunit inactivated influenza vaccine. TCRdb processed the RT-PCR reads anew with MiXCR; each CDR3 protein has one entry. The sample lists around 570,000 distinct CDR3 sequences, about 11% occurring once. The same data also went into a second study, on T cells expressing NK-cell markers.

This material consisted of PBMCs from blood, taken on the day of vaccination. These receptors were collected from a middle-aged man who received an inactivated influenza vaccine. Both conserved end residues are part of each CDR3. Fields, in order: V gene, clone size, J gene, D gene, CDR3 DNA, CDR3 protein. D genes are given only for firm matches. Expanded clones get a size class; other rows say once, few or many, or leave the size out.

TRBV27	-	TRBJ2-3	-	TGTGCCAGCAGTGATTTTGGAGGGTATGGCACAGATACGCAGTATTTT	CASSDFGGYGTDTQYF
TRBV20-1	-	TRBJ1-5	-	TGCAGTGCTCCGGAGGCGAATAATCAGCCCCAGCATTTT	CSAPEANNQPQHF
TRBV7-3	-	TRBJ1-1	-	TGTGCCAGCAGCCCCTCACATGGAGGCGGGGCTTTCTTT	CASSPSHGGGAFF
TRBV12-3/TRBV12-4	-	TRBJ2-3	-	TGTGCCAGCAGTTGGGAAAGCGGTCCTAGCACAGATACGCAGTATTTT	CASSWESGPSTDTQYF
TRBV15	few	TRBJ2-3	-	TGTGCCACCAGCAGAGATCGGGGGACAGCTGGATGGAGGCGCACAGATACGCAGTATTTT	CATSRDRGTAGWRRTDTQYF
TRBV12-3/TRBV12-4	few	TRBJ2-4	-	TGTGCCAGCTCCCTAGGCCGGGTGGCCAAAAACATTCAGTACTTC	CASSLGRVAKNIQYF
TRBV12-3/TRBV12-4	few	TRBJ2-3	TRBD1	TGTGCCAGCAGCCCGACAGGGTTTACGCAGTATTTT	CASSPTGFTQYF
TRBV7-9	many	TRBJ1-1	-	TGTGCCAGCAGCTTATCACAGAGACCCACTGAAGCTTTCTTT	CASSLSQRPTEAFF
TRBV5-4	many	TRBJ1-2	TRBD1	TGTGCCAGCAGCTTGGCGACAGGGGATCCTAACTATGGCTACACCTTC	CASSLATGDPNYGYTF
TRBV20-1	-	TRBJ1-1	-	TGCAGTGCGTCCGCCAGGCTGAACACTGAAGCTTTCTTT	CSASARLNTEAFF
TRBV5-1	-	TRBJ1-1	-	TGCGCCAGCAGCTTGGGACCGGGTGAGGCTGTGTACACTGAAGCTTTCTTT	CASSLGPGEAVYTEAFF
TRBV28	few	TRBJ1-2	TRBD1	TGTGCCAGCAGTTTCCGGACAGGGGGCCTGCTTTGGGGCTACACCTTC	CASSFRTGGLLWGYTF
TRBV6-1	-	TRBJ2-7	-	TGTGCCAGCAGTGTCCAGGGGGGGACCTACGAGCAGTACTTC	CASSVQGGTYEQYF
TRBV5-1	few	TRBJ1-3	-	TGCGCCAGCAGCTTGGGGGGGACACCCGGAAACACCATATATTTT	CASSLGGTPGNTIYF
TRBV30	few	TRBJ2-2	TRBD2	TGTGCCTGGAGGAGTCGCGGGAGTTTTTCCGGGGAGCTGTTTTTT	CAWRSRGSFSGELFF
TRBV11-2	many	TRBJ2-1	TRBD2	TGTGCCAGCAGCTCCTACAGGGAGCGGGGGATCTACAATGAGCAGTTCTTC	CASSSYRERGIYNEQFF
TRBV28	many	TRBJ1-5	-	TGTGCCAGCAGTTTCTACCCGAATAGCAATCAGCCCCAGCATTTT	CASSFYPNSNQPQHF
TRBV7-2	few	TRBJ2-1	TRBD2	TGTGCCAGCAGCTCGTGGGAGGGTCTATACAATGAGCAGTTCTTC	CASSSWEGLYNEQFF
TRBV20-1	many	TRBJ2-3	TRBD2	TGCAGTGCCCGAGGACTAGCAGATACGCAGTATTTT	CSARGLADTQYF
TRBV29-1	few	TRBJ2-1	TRBD2	TGCAGCGCATGGACTAGCGGGCCAAGCTCCTACAATGAGCAGTTCTTC	CSAWTSGPSSYNEQFF
TRBV7-9	-	TRBJ2-1	-	TGTGCCAGCAGCTTAGTTCGCGGCCGCTACAATGAGCAGTTCTTC	CASSLVRGRYNEQFF
TRBV16	few	TRBJ1-1	-	TGTGCCAGCAGCCAATGGTGGGGAACTGAAGCTTTCTTT	CASSQWWGTEAFF
TRBV5-1	few	TRBJ2-3	-	TGCGCCAGCAGCTTGGCCGGGGGGCGGGGGATCACAGATACGCAGTATTTT	CASSLAGGRGITDTQYF
TRBV7-8	-	TRBJ1-2	-	TGTGCCAGCAGCTGGGGATTTAACTATGGCTACACCTTC	CASSWGFNYGYTF
TRBV7-3	-	TRBJ2-6	-	TGTGCCAGCAGCTTAAACCCACCCGGCGTCCTGACTTTC	CASSLNPPGVLTF
TRBV12-3/TRBV12-4	many	TRBJ1-2	-	TGTGCCAGCAGTTTAGTGCCGGGATTTTATGGCTACACCTTC	CASSLVPGFYGYTF
TRBV5-1	few	TRBJ2-7	TRBD2	TGCGCCAGCAGCTTGGCCGGAAGCGGGAGAATTAACGAGCAGTACTTC	CASSLAGSGRINEQYF
TRBV6-5	-	TRBJ2-7	TRBD2	TGTGCCAGCAGTTACTCCCCAGGGACTACGGGCGAGCAGTACTTC	CASSYSPGTTGEQYF
TRBV6-2/TRBV6-3	-	TRBJ2-3	-	TGTGCCAGCAGTTACTCCGGATGGGCAGATACGCAGTATTTT	CASSYSGWADTQYF
TRBV27	-	TRBJ2-7	TRBD2	TGTGCCAGCAGTTTATTGGCCCCTAATCGGGAGGGCTACGAGCAGTACTTC	CASSLLAPNREGYEQYF
TRBV12-3/TRBV12-4	few	TRBJ2-6	-	TGTGCCAGCAGTTTACTTAGACGGAGCTCTGGGGCCAACGTCCTGACTTTC	CASSLLRRSSGANVLTF
TRBV20-1	few	TRBJ2-7	TRBD1	TGCAGTGCTAGACCCTTCGACAGGGACCACGAGCAGTACTTC	CSARPFDRDHEQYF
TRBV28	-	TRBJ2-5	TRBD2	TGTGCCAGCAGCCCAACTATAGGACTAGCGGGAGAGCTTGCGACCCAGTACTTC	CASSPTIGLAGELATQYF
TRBV12-3/TRBV12-4	few	TRBJ2-2	TRBD1	TGTGCCAGCAGACTCTATAGGTGGGGACAGGCGAACACCGGGGAGCTGTTTTTT	CASRLYRWGQANTGELFF
TRBV2	-	TRBJ1-5	TRBD1	TGTGCCAGCAGTGAAAGGGGGCTCAATCAGCCCCAGCATTTT	CASSERGLNQPQHF
TRBV20-1	few	TRBJ1-5	-	TGCAGTGCTAGAGATAGGCACCGGGCCTCTAGCAATCAGCCCCAGCATTTT	CSARDRHRASSNQPQHF
TRBV5-1	-	TRBJ2-3	-	TGCGCCAGCAGCTTCCTTCCGCGGAGCACAGATACGCAGTATTTT	CASSFLPRSTDTQYF
TRBV2	few	TRBJ2-3	-	TGTGCCAGCAGGCTAATAAACTCGGAGGCGCAGTATTTT	CASRLINSEAQYF
TRBV2	-	TRBJ1-5	-	TGTGCCAGCGCCTCGGAACTGAGCAATCAGCCCCAGCATTTT	CASASELSNQPQHF
TRBV20-1	few	TRBJ2-5	-	TGCAGTGCTAGATCCAGTCCGAGACAGGAGACCCAGTACTTC	CSARSSPRQETQYF
TRBV7-9	-	TRBJ2-5	-	TGTGCCAGCAGCGTAGGGGCTGGGAGCCAAGAGACCCAGTACTTC	CASSVGAGSQETQYF
TRBV12-3/TRBV12-4	many	TRBJ1-1	TRBD1	TGTGCCAGCAGCCCCACAGGGGCCACTGAAGCTTTCTTT	CASSPTGATEAFF
TRBV7-2	-	TRBJ1-6	-	TGTGCCAGCAGCGCCGTCTATAATTCACCCCTCCACTTT	CASSAVYNSPLHF
TRBV4-1	-	TRBJ2-1	TRBD2	TGCGCCAGCAGCCAAGTACTAGCGGGGCCCTACAATGAGCAGTTCTTC	CASSQVLAGPYNEQFF
TRBV11-2	few	TRBJ2-3	-	TGTGCCAGCAGCTTAAGTGGGCAATGGCAGTATTTT	CASSLSGQWQYF
TRBV12-3/TRBV12-4	few	TRBJ2-7	-	TGTGCCAGCAGTTTTACCCCCCCAGTCATCTACGAGCAGTACTTC	CASSFTPPVIYEQYF
TRBV11-1	-	TRBJ2-3	TRBD2	TGTGCCAGCAGCATGGGACTAACTACCGATACGCAGTATTTT	CASSMGLTTDTQYF
TRBV2	few	TRBJ2-7	-	TGTGCCAGCAGTGACCCCCGGCAGCAGTACTTC	CASSDPRQQYF
TRBV27	few	TRBJ2-1	TRBD1	TGTGCCAGCAGTTTATATGGGACAGGTCACAATGAGCAGTTCTTC	CASSLYGTGHNEQFF
TRBV6-1	few	TRBJ2-7	-	TGTGCCAGCAGCGACAACTACGAGCAGTACTTC	CASSDNYEQYF
TRBV28	-	TRBJ2-7	TRBD2	TGTGCCAGCAGTCCCAGAGGAGCGGGAGGGTCCTACGAGCAGTACTTC	CASSPRGAGGSYEQYF
TRBV7-8	-	TRBJ2-3	-	TGTGCCAGCAGCTTAGATCTAGTAAGGGCAGATACGCAGTATTTT	CASSLDLVRADTQYF
TRBV5-6	few	TRBJ2-7	-	TGTGCCAGCAGCTTGGGTGGGCACGCCTACGAGCAGTACTTC	CASSLGGHAYEQYF
TRBV3-1	few	TRBJ1-6	TRBD1	TGTGCCAGCAGCGAAAGGGGGCCAAATTCACCCCTCCACTTT	CASSERGPNSPLHF